Presented here are 6 T cell receptor beta chains from one specimen sequenced in a study of T-cell memory formation after mild COVID-19. TCRdb re-called the 5' RACE reads through MiXCR, storing one row per CDR3 protein. The repertoire consists of some 210,000 distinct CDR3 sequences, with more than 25% occurring once and the leading ten covering around 10%. The sequenced sample consisted of PBMCs or a T cell subset sorted from them (not recorded which). Every receptor here comes from an adult woman who had mild COVID-19 (a few samples of this study predate the infection). Cell type and time point are not known.

This clonotype was counted only a few times. The chain combines TRBV5-1 with TRBJ1-1; D ambiguous. Trimming stripped 2 bases from V and 4 bases from J, with 12 bases between. Germline V gene lookup returns CDR1 SGHRS and CDR2 YFSETQ. This CDR3 region has 14 residues. CDR3 DNA sequence: TGCGCCAGCAGCTTAGTTGTGGGCGGCACTGAAGCTTTCTTT. Protein: CASSLVVGGTEAFF.

V and J are TRBV12-3 or TRBV12-4 and TRBJ1-4; 8 nucleotides line up with TRBD1. The trim removed 3 bases at V and 6 bases at J, leaving 12 bases unmatched. The CDR3 consists of 17 residues. CDR3 sequence: CASSFFQGAKGHEKLFF. CDR3 sequence (DNA): TGTGCCAGCAGTTTTTTCCAGGGGGCGAAGGGGCATGAAAAACTGTTTTTT.

The chain joins TRBV27 to TRBJ2-1; no definite D call. Germline lookup yields CDR1 MNHEY and CDR2 SMNVEV (reference sequence). This CDR3 is 11 amino acids long. Trimming took off 10 bases at V and 4 bases at J, with 8 bases between the two ends. The CDR3 loop reads CATKRYNEQFF. DNA for the CDR3: TGTGCCACCAAGCGTTACAATGAGCAGTTCTTC.

The genes are TRBV3-1 and TRBJ1-1; D remains unclear. Trimming removed 7 bases at V and 4 bases at J, with 10 bases between. This CDR3 contains 12 residues. Germline CDR1 and CDR2: LGHDT and YNNKEL (reference sequence). The CDR3 DNA reads as TGTGCCAGCACCCTTTCCGGCACTGAAGCTTTCTTT. Translated: CASTLSGTEAFF.

The rearrangement joins TRBV6-4 to TRBJ2-7; TRBD1 matches at 7 bases. V was pared by 2 bases and J by 0 bases, with 4 bases of the junction left unmatched. This CDR3 contains 15 residues. From germline, CDR1 is MRHNA and CDR2 SNTAGT. The CDR3 is CASSDPGQVSYEQYF. The CDR3 DNA reads as TGTGCCAGCAGTGACCCCGGACAGGTCTCCTACGAGCAGTACTTC.

This clonotype has just a few counts. The rearrangement uses TRBV24-1 and TRBJ2-5, with D possibly matching TRBD1 (7 bases). Trimming pared 8 bases from V and 5 bases from J, leaving 17 bases between. The CDR3 totals 14 residues. Germline V lookup: CDR1 KGHDR, CDR2 SFDVKD. CDR3 amino acids: CATTSLTGRETQYF. The CDR3, as DNA: TGTGCCACCACCTCCTTGACAGGGAGGGAGACCCAGTACTTC.